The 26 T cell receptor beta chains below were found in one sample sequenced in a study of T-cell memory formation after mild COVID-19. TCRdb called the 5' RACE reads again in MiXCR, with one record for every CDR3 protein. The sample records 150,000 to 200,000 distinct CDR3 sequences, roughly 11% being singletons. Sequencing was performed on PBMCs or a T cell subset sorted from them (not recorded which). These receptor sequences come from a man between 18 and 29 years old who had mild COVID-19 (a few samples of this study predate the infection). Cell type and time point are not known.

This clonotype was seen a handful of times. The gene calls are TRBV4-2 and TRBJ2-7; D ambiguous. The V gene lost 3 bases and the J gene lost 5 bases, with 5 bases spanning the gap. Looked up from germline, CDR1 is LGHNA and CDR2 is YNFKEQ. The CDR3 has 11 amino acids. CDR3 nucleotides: TGTGCCAGCAGCCATACCCACGAGCAGTACTTC. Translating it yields CASSHTHEQYF.

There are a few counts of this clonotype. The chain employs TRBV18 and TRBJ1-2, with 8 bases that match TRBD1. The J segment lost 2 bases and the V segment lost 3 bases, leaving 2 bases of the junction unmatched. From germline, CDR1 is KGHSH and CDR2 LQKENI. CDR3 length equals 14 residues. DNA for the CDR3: TGTGCCAGCTCACCGCGACAGGGGAACTATGGCTACACCTTC. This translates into CASSPRQGNYGYTF.

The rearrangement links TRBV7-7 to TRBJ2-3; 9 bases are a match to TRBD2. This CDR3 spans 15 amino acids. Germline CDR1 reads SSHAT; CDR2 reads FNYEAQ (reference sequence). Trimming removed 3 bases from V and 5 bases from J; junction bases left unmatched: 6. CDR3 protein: CASSLSGGLGDTQYF. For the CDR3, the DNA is TGTGCCAGCAGCTTGAGCGGGGGGCTTGGAGATACGCAGTATTTT.

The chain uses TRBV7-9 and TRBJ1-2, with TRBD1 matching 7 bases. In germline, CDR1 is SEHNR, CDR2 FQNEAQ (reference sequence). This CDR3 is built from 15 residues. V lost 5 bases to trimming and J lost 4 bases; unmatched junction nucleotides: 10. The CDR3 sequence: CASSQSRQGVYGYTF. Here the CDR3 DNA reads TGTGCCAGCAGCCAATCCCGACAGGGAGTCTATGGCTACACCTTC.

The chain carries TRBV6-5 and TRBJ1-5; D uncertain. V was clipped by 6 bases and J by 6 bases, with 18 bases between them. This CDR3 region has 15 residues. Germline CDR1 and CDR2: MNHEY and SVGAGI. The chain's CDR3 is CASRATNRRSQPQHF. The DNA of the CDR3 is TGTGCCAGCAGGGCGACTAATCGGCGGAGTCAGCCCCAGCATTTT.

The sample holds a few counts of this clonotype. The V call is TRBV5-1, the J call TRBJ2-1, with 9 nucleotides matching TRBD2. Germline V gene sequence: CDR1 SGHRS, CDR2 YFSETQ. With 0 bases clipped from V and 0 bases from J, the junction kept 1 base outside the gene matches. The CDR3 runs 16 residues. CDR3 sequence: CASSLVAGVSYNEQFF. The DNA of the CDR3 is TGCGCCAGCAGCTTGGTAGCGGGGGTCTCCTACAATGAGCAGTTCTTC.

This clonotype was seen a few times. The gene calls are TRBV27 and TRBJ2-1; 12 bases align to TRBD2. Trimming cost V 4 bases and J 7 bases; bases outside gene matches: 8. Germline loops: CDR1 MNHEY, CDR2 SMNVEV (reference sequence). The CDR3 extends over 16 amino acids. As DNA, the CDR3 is TGTGCCAGCAGTTCTAGCGGGGGGGCGATAGGTAATGAGCAGTTCTTC. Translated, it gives CASSSSGGAIGNEQFF.

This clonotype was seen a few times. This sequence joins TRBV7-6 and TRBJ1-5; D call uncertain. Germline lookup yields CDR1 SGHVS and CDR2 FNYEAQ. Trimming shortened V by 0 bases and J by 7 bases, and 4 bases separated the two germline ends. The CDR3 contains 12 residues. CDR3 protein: CASSLANQPQHF. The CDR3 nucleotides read TGTGCCAGCAGCTTAGCAAACCAGCCCCAGCATTTT.

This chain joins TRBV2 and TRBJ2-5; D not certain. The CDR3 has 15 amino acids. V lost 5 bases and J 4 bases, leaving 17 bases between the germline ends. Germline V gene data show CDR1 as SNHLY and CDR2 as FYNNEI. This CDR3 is CASSLPTTSPETQYF. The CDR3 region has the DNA TGTGCCAGCAGTTTACCCACTACGTCCCCAGAGACCCAGTACTTC. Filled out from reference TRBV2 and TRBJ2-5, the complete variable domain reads EPEVTQTPSHQVTQMGQEVILRCVPISNHLYFYWYRQILGQKVEFLVSFYNNEISEKSEIFDDQFSVERPDGSNFTLKIRSTKLEDSAMYFCASSLPTTSPETQYFGPGTRLLVL.

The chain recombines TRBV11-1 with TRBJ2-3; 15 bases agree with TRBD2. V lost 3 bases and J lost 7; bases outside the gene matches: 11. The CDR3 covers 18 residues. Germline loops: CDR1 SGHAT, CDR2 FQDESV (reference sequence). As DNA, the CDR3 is TGTGCCAGCAGCTTCCCGAGGACTAGCGGGGGGGCCATAAATACGCAGTATTTT. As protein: CASSFPRTSGGAINTQYF.

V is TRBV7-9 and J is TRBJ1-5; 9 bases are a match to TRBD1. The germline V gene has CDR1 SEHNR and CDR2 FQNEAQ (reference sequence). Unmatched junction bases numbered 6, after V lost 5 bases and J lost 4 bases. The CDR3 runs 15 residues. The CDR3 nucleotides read TGTGCCAGCAGCACCGACAGGGGGGCAAATCAGCCCCAGCATTTT. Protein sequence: CASSTDRGANQPQHF.

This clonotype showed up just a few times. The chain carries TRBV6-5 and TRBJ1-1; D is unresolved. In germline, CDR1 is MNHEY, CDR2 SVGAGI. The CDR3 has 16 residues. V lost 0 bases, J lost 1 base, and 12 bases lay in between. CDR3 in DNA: TGTGCCAGCAGTTACTCGACCTCTACCGGGAACACTGAAGCTTTCTTT. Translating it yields CASSYSTSTGNTEAFF.

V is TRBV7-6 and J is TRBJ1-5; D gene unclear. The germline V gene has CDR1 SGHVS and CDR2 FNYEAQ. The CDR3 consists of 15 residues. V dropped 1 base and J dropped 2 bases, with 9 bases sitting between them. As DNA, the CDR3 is TGTGCCAGCAGCTTAGGATTCCTTGGCAATCAGCCCCAGCATTTT. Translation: CASSLGFLGNQPQHF. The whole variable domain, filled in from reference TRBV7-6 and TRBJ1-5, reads GAGVSQSPRYKVTKRGQDVALRCDPISGHVSLYWYRQALGQGPEFLTYFNYEAQQDKSGLPNDRFSAERPEGSISTLTIQRTEQRDSAMYRCASSLGFLGNQPQHFGDGTRLSIL.

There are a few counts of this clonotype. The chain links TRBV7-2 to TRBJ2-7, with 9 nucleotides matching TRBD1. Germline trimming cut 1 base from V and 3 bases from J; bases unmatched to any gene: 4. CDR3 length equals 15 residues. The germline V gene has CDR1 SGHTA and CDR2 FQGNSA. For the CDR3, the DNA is TGTGCCAGCAGCTTAGGGGGGACAGGGCACTACGAGCAGTACTTC. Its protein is CASSLGGTGHYEQYF.

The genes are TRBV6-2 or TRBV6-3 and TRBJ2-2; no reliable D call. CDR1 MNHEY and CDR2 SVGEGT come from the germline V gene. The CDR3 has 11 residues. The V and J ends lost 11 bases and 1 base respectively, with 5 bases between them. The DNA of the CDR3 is TGTGCCTCAGGGAACACCGGGGAGCTGTTTTTT. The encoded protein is CASGNTGELFF.

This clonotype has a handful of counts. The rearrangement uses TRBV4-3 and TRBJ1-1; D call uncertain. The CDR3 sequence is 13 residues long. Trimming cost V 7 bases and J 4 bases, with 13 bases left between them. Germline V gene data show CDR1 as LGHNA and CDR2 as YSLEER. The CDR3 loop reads CASTSAEPTEAFF. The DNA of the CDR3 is TGCGCCAGCACCAGCGCGGAACCCACTGAAGCTTTCTTT.

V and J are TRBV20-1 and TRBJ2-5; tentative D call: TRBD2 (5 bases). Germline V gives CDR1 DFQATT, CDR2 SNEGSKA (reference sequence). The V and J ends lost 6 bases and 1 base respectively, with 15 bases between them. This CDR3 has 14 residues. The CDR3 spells CSAHLPGFQETQYF. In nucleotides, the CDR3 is TGCAGTGCACATCTTCCGGGGTTCCAAGAGACCCAGTACTTC.

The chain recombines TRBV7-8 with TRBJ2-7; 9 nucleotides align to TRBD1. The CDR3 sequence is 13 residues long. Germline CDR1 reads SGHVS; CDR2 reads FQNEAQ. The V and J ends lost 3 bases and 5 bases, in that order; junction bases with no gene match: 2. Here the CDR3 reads CASSLDRGHEQYV. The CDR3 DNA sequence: TGTGCCAGCAGCTTGGACAGGGGCCACGAGCAGTACGTC.

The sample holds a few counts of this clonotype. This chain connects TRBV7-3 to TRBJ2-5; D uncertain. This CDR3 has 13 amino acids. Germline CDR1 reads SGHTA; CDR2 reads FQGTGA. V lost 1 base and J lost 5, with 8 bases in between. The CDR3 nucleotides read TGTGCCAGCAGCTTAAGACGCTCGGAGACCCAGTACTTC. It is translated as CASSLRRSETQYF.

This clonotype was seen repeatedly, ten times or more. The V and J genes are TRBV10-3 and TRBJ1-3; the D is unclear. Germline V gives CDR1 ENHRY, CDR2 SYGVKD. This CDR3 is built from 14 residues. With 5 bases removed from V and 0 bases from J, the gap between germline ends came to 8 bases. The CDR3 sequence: CAISTTLSGNTIYF. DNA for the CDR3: TGTGCCATCAGTACAACCCTCTCTGGAAACACCATATATTTT.

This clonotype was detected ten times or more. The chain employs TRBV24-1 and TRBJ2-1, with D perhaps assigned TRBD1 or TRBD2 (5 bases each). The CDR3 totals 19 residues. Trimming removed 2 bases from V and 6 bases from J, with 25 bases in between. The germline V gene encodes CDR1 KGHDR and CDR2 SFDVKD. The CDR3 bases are TGTGCCACCAGTGATTCCTCCCCCCGGGACCCCAAACGTTTCAATGAGCAGTTCTTC. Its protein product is CATSDSSPRDPKRFNEQFF.

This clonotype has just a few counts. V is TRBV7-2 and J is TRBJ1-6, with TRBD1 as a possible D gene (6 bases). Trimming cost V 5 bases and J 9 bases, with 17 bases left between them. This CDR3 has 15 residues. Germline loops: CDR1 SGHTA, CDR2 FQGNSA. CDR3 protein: CASSRGAGSASPLHF. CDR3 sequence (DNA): TGTGCCAGCAGCCGGGGGGCAGGGAGCGCTTCACCCCTCCACTTT.

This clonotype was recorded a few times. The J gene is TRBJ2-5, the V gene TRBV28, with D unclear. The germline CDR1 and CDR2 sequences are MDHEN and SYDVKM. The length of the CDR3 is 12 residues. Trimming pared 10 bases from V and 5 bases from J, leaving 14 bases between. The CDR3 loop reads CATRLVRETQYF. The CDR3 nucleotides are TGTGCCACCCGTCTCGTTCGGGAGACCCAGTACTTC.

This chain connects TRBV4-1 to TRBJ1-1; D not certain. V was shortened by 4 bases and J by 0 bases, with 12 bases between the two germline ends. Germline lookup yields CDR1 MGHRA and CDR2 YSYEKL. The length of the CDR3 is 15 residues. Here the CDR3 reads CASSPPGSLNTEAFF. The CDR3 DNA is TGCGCCAGCAGCCCCCCCGGCAGCTTGAACACTGAAGCTTTCTTT.

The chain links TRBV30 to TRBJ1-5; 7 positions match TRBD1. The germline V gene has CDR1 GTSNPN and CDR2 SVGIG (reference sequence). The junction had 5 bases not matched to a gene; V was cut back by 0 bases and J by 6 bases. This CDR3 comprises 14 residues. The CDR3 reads CAWSVKRDSQPQHF. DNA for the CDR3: TGTGCCTGGAGTGTCAAAAGGGACAGTCAGCCCCAGCATTTT. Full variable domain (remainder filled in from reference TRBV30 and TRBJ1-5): SQTIHQWPATLVQPVGSPLSLECTVEGTSNPNLYWYRQAAGRGLQLLFYSVGIGQISSEVPQNLSASRPQDRQFILSSKKLLLSDSGFYLCAWSVKRDSQPQHFGDGTRLSIL.

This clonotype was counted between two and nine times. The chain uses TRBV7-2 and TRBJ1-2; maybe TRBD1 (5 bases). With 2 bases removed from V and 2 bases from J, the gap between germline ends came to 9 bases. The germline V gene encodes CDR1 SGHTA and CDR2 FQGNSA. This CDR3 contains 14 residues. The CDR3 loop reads CASSLRRQNYGYTF. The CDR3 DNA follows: TGTGCCAGCAGCTTAAGGAGACAGAACTATGGCTACACCTTC.